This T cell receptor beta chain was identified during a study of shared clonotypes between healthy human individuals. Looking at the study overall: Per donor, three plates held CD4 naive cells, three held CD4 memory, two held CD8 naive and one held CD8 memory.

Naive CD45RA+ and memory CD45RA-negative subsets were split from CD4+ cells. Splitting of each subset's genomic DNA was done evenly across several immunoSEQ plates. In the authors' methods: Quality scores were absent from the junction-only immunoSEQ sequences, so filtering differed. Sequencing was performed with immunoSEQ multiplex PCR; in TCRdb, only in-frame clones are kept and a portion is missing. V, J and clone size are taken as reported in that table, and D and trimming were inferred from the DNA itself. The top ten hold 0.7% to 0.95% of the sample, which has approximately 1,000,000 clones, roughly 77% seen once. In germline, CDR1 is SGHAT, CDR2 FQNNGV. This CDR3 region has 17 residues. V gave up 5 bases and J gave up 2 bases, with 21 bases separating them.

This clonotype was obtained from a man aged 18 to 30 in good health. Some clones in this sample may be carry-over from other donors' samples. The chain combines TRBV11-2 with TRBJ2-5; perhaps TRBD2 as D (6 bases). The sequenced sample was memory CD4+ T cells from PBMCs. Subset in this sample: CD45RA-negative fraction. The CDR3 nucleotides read TGTGCCAGCAGCGTAGGGCGGGGAGACCCGAAACAAGAGACCCAGTACTTC. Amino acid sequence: CASSVGRGDPKQETQYF.